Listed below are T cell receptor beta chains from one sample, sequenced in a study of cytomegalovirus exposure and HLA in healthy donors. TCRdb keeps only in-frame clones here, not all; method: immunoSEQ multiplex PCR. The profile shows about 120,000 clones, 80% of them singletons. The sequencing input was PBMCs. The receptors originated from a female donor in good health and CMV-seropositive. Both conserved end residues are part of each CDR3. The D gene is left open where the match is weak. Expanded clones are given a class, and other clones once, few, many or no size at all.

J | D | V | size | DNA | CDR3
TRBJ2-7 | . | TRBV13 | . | TGTGCCAGCAGCCAAGAACCCTTCGAGCAGTACTTC | CASSQEPFEQYF
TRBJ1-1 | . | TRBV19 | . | TGTGCCAGTCTACAGGGAAAGAACACTGAAGCTTTCTTT | CASLQGKNTEAFF
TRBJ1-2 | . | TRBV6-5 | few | TGTGCCAGTAGCGGGGGGGCTTTTGGCTACACCTTC | CASSGGAFGYTF
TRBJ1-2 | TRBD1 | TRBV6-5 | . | TGTGCCAGCAGTTACGACAGGGATGGCTATGGCTACACCTTC | CASSYDRDGYGYTF
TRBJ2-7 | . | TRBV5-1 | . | TGCGCCAGCAGCGGAGGGACTTCCACCTACGAGCAGTACTTC | CASSGGTSTYEQYF
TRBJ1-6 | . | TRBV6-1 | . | TGTGCCAGCACTGCGCAGGGGCCCTCTAATTCACCCCTCCACTTT | CASTAQGPSNSPLHF
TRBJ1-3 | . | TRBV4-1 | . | TGCGCCAGCAGCCAGTTACAGGGATCGGCTGGTGGAAACACCATATATTTT | CASSQLQGSAGGNTIYF
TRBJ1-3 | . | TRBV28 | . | TGTGCCAGCAGTTTCGCAGGGGCAACTGGAAACACCATATATTTT | CASSFAGATGNTIYF
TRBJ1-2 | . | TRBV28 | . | TGTGCCAGCAGTTTGCGGGGTAGGGGCTACACCTTC | CASSLRGRGYTF
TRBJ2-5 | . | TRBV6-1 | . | TGTGCCAGCAGTGAAATGGTGGTTATCGGAGAGACCCAGTACTTC | CASSEMVVIGETQYF
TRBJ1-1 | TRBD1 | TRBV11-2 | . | TGTGCCAGCAGCTTAGCGGGCACAGGGGTCACTGAAGCTTTCTTT | CASSLAGTGVTEAFF
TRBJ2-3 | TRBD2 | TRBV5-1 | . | TGCGCCAGCAGCTTGTCCCCGGGGGGGTCGACAGATACGCAGTATTTT | CASSLSPGGSTDTQYF
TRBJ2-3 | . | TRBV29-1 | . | TGCAGCGCTAGGACAAGAGGCACAGATACGCAGTATTTT | CSARTRGTDTQYF
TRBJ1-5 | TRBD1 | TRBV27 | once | TGTGCCAGCAGCGACAGGGAAAGCCAGCCCCAGCATTTT | CASSDRESQPQHF
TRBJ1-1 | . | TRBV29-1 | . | TGCAGCGTTCTAACAGGGATTTCGAACACTGAAGCTTTCTTT | CSVLTGISNTEAFF
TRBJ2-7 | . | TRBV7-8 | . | TGTGCCAGCAGCTTGATGTCCAGGGCCAGCTCCTACGAGCAGTACTTC | CASSLMSRASSYEQYF
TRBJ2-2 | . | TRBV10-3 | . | TGTGCCATCAGTCCGGGCACCGGGGAGCTGTTTTTT | CAISPGTGELFF
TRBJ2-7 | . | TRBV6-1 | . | TGTGCCAGCAAGTCGGGAGGGACAGCATCCTACGAGCAGTACTTC | CASKSGGTASYEQYF
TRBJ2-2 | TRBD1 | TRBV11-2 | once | TGTGCCAGCAGCTTACCCGGAACAGGGGTCGGGGAGCTGTTTTTT | CASSLPGTGVGELFF
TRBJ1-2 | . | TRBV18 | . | TGTGCCAGCTCACCCACCGACAAGTTCCGAAATGGCTACACCTTC | CASSPTDKFRNGYTF
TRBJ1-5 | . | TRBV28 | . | TGTGCCAGCAGTATACCACAGGGTAATCAGCCCCAGCATTTT | CASSIPQGNQPQHF
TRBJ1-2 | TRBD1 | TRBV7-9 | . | TGTGCCAGCAGTCCGGCCGGCGACAGGGAGAATGGCTACACCTTC | CASSPAGDRENGYTF
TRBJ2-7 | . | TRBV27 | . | TGTGCCAGCAGCCACTCCCCCAATTTCCACGAGCAGTACTTC | CASSHSPNFHEQYF
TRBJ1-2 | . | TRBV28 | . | TGTGCCAGCAGTTTAGCAGCGTTCTATGGCTACACCTTC | CASSLAAFYGYTF
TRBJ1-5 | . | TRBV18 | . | TGTGCCAGCTCGCAGGGGTTAAGCAATCAGCCCCAGCATTTT | CASSQGLSNQPQHF
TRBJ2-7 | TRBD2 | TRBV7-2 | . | TGTGCCAGCAGCTTTGGCGGGGGTTCCTACGAGCAGTACTTC | CASSFGGGSYEQYF
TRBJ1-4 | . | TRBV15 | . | TGTGCCACCAGCAGAGATCCGGGGGGCAGTGAAAAACTGTTTTTT | CATSRDPGGSEKLFF
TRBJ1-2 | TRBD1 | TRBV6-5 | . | TGTGCCAGCAGTTCGGGACAGGACTATGGCTACACCTTC | CASSSGQDYGYTF
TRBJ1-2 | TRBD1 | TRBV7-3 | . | TGTGCCAGTTCTCCGGGACAGACTAGTCTCTATGGCTACACCTTC | CASSPGQTSLYGYTF
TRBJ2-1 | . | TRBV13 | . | TGTGCCAGCAGCTCCCAGGGAATCGGGAGCTCCTACAATGAGCAGTTCTTC | CASSSQGIGSSYNEQFF
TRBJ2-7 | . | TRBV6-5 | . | TGTGCCAGCAGTTACTTGGGGCCGGGCTACGAGCAGTACTTC | CASSYLGPGYEQYF
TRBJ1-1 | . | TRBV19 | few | TGTGCCAGTAGTAACAGAGAAGCTTTCTTT | CASSNREAFF
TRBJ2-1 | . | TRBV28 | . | TGTGCCAGCAGTTTGTCACAGCACAATGAGCAGTTCTTC | CASSLSQHNEQFF
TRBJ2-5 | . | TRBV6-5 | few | TGTGCCAGTCGGGGGGCGGAGGAGACCCAGTACTTC | CASRGAEETQYF
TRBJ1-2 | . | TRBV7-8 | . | TGTGCCAGCAGCTTAACTTTCCAGGGTGACTATGGCTACACCTTC | CASSLTFQGDYGYTF
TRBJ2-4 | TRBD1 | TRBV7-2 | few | TGTGCCAGCAGCGCGGGACAGGATCGAGTTCTGTTC | CASSAGQDRVLF
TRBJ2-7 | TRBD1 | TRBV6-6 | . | TGTGCCAGCAGTCAGGGGGCCCGGGAGCAGTACTTC | CASSQGAREQYF
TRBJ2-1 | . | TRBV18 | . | TGTGCCAGCTCCCCGGCCGGGACAAACTCCTACAATGAGCAGTTCTTC | CASSPAGTNSYNEQFF
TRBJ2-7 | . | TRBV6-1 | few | TGTGCCAGCAGTGAATCCTACAGGAATGTTTACGAGCAGTACTTC | CASSESYRNVYEQYF
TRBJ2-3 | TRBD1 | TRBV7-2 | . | TGTGCCAGCAGCGTTCGTGGACAGGGGGCTCGGTATTTT | CASSVRGQGARYF
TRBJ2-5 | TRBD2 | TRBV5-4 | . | TGTGCCAGCAGCTTACGAGCGGGGGGCCAAGAGACCCAGTACTTC | CASSLRAGGQETQYF